This TCR beta chain was captured by sequencing in a study of blood T cell repertoires in COVID-19. Study details: The cDNA or gDNA used as material had been derived from T cells, B-cell-depleted T cells, or PBMCs.

The CDR3 is 15 residues long. Looked up from germline, CDR1 is LGHDT and CDR2 is YNNKEL (reference sequence). V lost 4 bases and J 5 bases, leaving 14 bases between the germline ends. The repertoire was sequenced with immunoSEQ multiplex PCR; TCRdb's copy has only in-frame clones and lacks some. The sample lists about 170,000 clones, about 85% seen once, with 1.2% in the top ten. The receptor's source is a man between 60 and 75 years old who had recovered from COVID-19. The V and J genes are TRBV3-1 (or the pseudogene TRBV3-2) and TRBJ1-4; D perhaps matches TRBD1 (5 bases). The sample taken for sequencing was peripheral blood. DNA of the CDR3: TGTGCCAGCAGCCCAAGAACGACAGAGAATGAAAAACTGTTTTTT. Translation gives CASSPRTTENEKLFF.